The text below deals with one T cell receptor beta chain. It lacks a known antigen. This may be a read error: a much more frequent sequence differs by one nucleotide. The receptor library was made with 5' RACE. Sequencing took place on an Illumina HiSeq 2500. The second PCR ran for about 7 to 11 cycles and used a J-beta primer mix along with a sample-barcoded 5' primer. A template-switch 5' adaptor carrying 12 random nucleotides introduced a unique molecular identifier onto each TCR beta cDNA molecule. At least 3 million CDR3-containing paired-end reads were obtained from each sample. The Mint cDNA synthesis kit, primed by a TRBC-specific oligonucleotide, was used to synthesize first-strand cDNA from all RNA. All cDNA was treated with uracil-DNA glycosylase and then went through a first 18-cycle PCR with the universal primers M1SS and BC2_uni_R. Processing in the source paper ran as follows. For normalization, 1 million high-quality reads were randomly selected from each sample, with every read carrying a distinct molecular identifier. Reads with shared molecular identifiers were discarded instead of being binned into consensus sequences. CDR3 identification, clonotype clustering and error correction used MiTCR with a Q25 quality threshold and the strictest error-elimination algorithm. Lower-bound total TCR beta diversity was estimated with a nonparametric unseen species model using Euler transformation. TCRdb's own reprocessing of the public reads used fastp at Q25 and MiXCR and kept productive beta chains. Under each unique CDR3 protein, matching rows form one entry showing the most common genes and DNA. TCRdb's processing, not the authors' own work, is the source of the V and J calls. This sample has about 780,000 distinct CDR3 sequences in its table, and 46% of those were observed once. In total, the top ten clones hold about a sixth of the sample.

This sample was included in a study of blood T cells in healthy people across ages (dated by TCRdb to the mid-2010s). Some background on the complete study: In model experiments, template switching captured roughly one uniquely barcoded TCR beta cDNA molecule for every two T cells. The donors were split into four age groups: young (average around 16 years), middle-aged (about 40), aged (over 55) and long-lived (over 75). The study analyzed two additional independent replicas of 1 million unique cDNA reads from the same blood draw for two donors, one aged 18 to 29 and one aged 80 or older. Age-related changes in TCR beta repertoire diversity were measured in the study by deep sequencing normalized with unique cDNA molecular identifiers. To avoid experimental bias, donors of different ages were distributed randomly across sequencing lanes. Findings and caveats that apply to the study as a whole: As age increased, observed TCR beta diversity per million T cells dropped in a roughly linear way, and a significant reduction was already evident by age approximately 40. The percentage of naive T cells measured by flow cytometry correlated strongly with observed TCR beta diversity. Estimates of total diversity based on one million sequenced T cells were regarded as lower bounds and as underestimates. Compared with the aged group, the long-lived group had more naive CD4+ T cells, fewer expanded clones and increased TCR diversity, suggesting age selection. Because profiling used bulk unsorted PBMCs, naive and antigen-experienced compartments could not be compared conclusively. The CMV infection status of donors was not known, potentially confounding age-related changes in expanded clonotypes.

Measured from the cysteine to the phenylalanine, the CDR3 is 14 residues long. Just CDR3 DNA is preserved here, 42 bases in frame from base 1. The germline V gene yields SGDLS for CDR1 and YYNGEE for CDR2. Here V drops 3 bases and J drops 11 bases, and the junction holds 12 bases not matched to any gene. The roughly 38 donors, aged about 6 to 100 years, were systemically healthy Caucasian individuals from Russia. Around 10 milliliters of peripheral blood were collected from each donor into EDTA-treated Vacutainer tubes. Ficoll-Paque density-gradient centrifugation was used to isolate PBMCs, with at least 6 million per sample. Total RNA, at least 6 micrograms per sample, was extracted from PBMCs with Trizol reagent. For every donor, flow cytometry on a PBMC aliquot measured the percentage of naive CD45RAhigh/CD27high T cells.

The receptor's source is a man at least 80 years old in good health. The chain uses TRBV9 and TRBJ2-5, with 8 central nucleotides matching TRBD1. Sequencing was performed on blood. The CDR3 reads as follows: CASSGRDRHNEQYF. The base sequence is TGTGCCAGCAGCGGCCGGGACAGGCACAATGAGCAGTACTTC.